These T cell receptor beta chains were read from a single sample in a study of neurological immune-mediated disorders. TCRdb itself ran the 5' RACE reads through MiXCR, one entry per CDR3 protein. In the table there are 78,000 or so distinct CDR3 sequences, roughly 4.7% of which are singletons. What was sequenced was PBMCs. The receptors derive from a woman in her 30s with multiple sclerosis. Each CDR3 is given with its conserved first and last residue. The D gene is left open where the match is weak.

v_call	j_call	d_call	cdr3_aa
TRBV7-8	TRBJ2-3	TRBD2	CASSPLGTSFTDTQYF
TRBV15	TRBJ2-1	-	CATSRGLGRDNEQFF
TRBV20-1	TRBJ2-1	TRBD1	CSAIYRQGSYNEQFF
TRBV28	TRBJ1-4	TRBD1	CANSFAGTGNETLFF
TRBV20-1	TRBJ2-5	TRBD1	CSAFLGQGETQYF
TRBV5-1	TRBJ1-4	-	CASSRTADRNEKLFF
TRBV10-3	TRBJ2-5	-	CAIRDSQETQYF
TRBV5-1	TRBJ2-1	TRBD2	CASSLRLTGGPRGEQFF
TRBV12-3/TRBV12-4	TRBJ2-5	TRBD2	CATKQAGAMETQYF
TRBV20-1	TRBJ2-1	-	CSASGAGGYNEQFF
TRBV18	TRBJ1-3	-	CASSPPISTGNSGNTIYF
TRBV12-3/TRBV12-4	TRBJ1-6	-	CASSSALESSPLHF
TRBV14	TRBJ1-6	-	CASSQDWDVYNSPLHF
TRBV7-2	TRBJ1-1	-	CASSLATASEAFF
TRBV24-1	TRBJ2-5	TRBD2	CATSPSGAQETQYF
TRBV27	TRBJ2-2	-	CASRSRPDDTGELFF
TRBV6-6	TRBJ1-2	-	CASKYQEQTGGYGYTF
TRBV27	TRBJ2-3	-	CASSSPRRGRGTTDTQYF
TRBV20-1	TRBJ1-1	TRBD1	CSAGGQGGTEAFF
TRBV20-1	TRBJ2-7	-	CSALASAFAYEQYF
TRBV5-1	TRBJ2-2	-	CASSLNPGVSGELFF
TRBV20-1	TRBJ1-2	-	CSARDLRGRDGYTF
TRBV6-6	TRBJ2-7	-	CASRRGPGDSYEQYF
TRBV12-3/TRBV12-4	TRBJ2-7	-	CASSPRGWRENEQYF
TRBV12-3/TRBV12-4	TRBJ1-2	-	CASRFGGGPYGYTF
TRBV4-1	TRBJ1-1	TRBD1	CASSQGGQGAVGAFF
TRBV5-1	TRBJ2-2	TRBD1	CASSNRTGAGELFF
TRBV5-1	TRBJ2-4	TRBD1	CASSLQGAEVQYF
TRBV20-1	TRBJ2-3	TRBD1	CSATGDRGGTDTQYF
TRBV5-1	TRBJ2-5	TRBD1	CASSFGQGELKTQYF
TRBV28	TRBJ1-5	TRBD1	CASSSIQGPNQPQHF
TRBV5-1	TRBJ1-6	TRBD1	CASSYTGTGGDNSPLHF
TRBV5-5	TRBJ1-6	-	CASSLEAQGNSPLHF
TRBV20-1	TRBJ2-6	-	CGLRRSGAKVLTF
TRBV5-1	TRBJ2-7	TRBD2	CASSLGPPGTSGVYEQYF
TRBV5-6	TRBJ2-1	-	CASSLVGRGNEQFF
TRBV5-1	TRBJ2-3	-	CASSFGLSTDTQYF
TRBV20-1	TRBJ2-2	-	CSAETNTGELFF
TRBV7-9	TRBJ1-2	-	CASSLAGTYSGRAYGYTF
TRBV20-1	TRBJ2-1	TRBD2	CSARDVLGGLAGVDEQFF
TRBV18	TRBJ1-4	TRBD1	CASDRGDEKLFF
TRBV7-6	TRBJ2-1	-	CASSYPGVGAPRSYNEQFF
TRBV5-1	TRBJ2-7	-	CASSFSGIEQYF
TRBV27	TRBJ1-5	TRBD1	CASSFYPPGTGVTQPQHF
TRBV20-1	TRBJ2-5	TRBD2	CSAPPLAGLETQYF
TRBV7-9	TRBJ1-2	-	CASSPSGRNYGYTF
TRBV20-1	TRBJ2-3	TRBD2	CSASKRGASDTQYF
TRBV20-1	TRBJ2-5	-	CSARDGRGETQYF
TRBV24-1	TRBJ2-5	TRBD2	CATSDSRGGETQYF
TRBV20-1	TRBJ1-1	-	CSARDSGRASTEAFF
TRBV29-1	TRBJ2-5	TRBD1	CSVLPGQGAGETQYF
TRBV5-1	TRBJ2-1	-	CASSRSGPYNEQFF
TRBV6-5	TRBJ1-1	-	CASSGRRGTEAFF